Given below is one T cell receptor (beta chain) in context. The target antigen is unknown. This was the immunoSEQ v3.0 assay at survey level. Sequencing set out to capture about 35,000-55,000 T-cell genomes per sample. Method: immunoSEQ multiplex PCR; TCRdb's copy keeps in-frame clones and lacks some. Of over 14,000 clones listed, over 70% are singletons. This sample stems from a study of long-term antiretroviral therapy in people with HIV. Regarding the study as a whole: Post-ART, diversity grew, though it stayed under transplant donor control levels.

Trimming removed 4 bases at V and 1 base at J, with 8 bases between. CDR1 is SGHRS, CDR2 YFSETQ, per germline. The CDR3 has 13 amino acids. This sequence was found in a middle-aged man with HIV. V gene TRBV5-1 combines with J gene TRBJ1-1; D unclear. The sequencing used unsorted PBMCs, collected 1.3 years before starting antiretroviral therapy. CDR3 protein: CASSRSTNTEAFF. Written as DNA, the CDR3 is TGCGCCAGCAGCCGGTCGACGAACACTGAAGCTTTCTTT.